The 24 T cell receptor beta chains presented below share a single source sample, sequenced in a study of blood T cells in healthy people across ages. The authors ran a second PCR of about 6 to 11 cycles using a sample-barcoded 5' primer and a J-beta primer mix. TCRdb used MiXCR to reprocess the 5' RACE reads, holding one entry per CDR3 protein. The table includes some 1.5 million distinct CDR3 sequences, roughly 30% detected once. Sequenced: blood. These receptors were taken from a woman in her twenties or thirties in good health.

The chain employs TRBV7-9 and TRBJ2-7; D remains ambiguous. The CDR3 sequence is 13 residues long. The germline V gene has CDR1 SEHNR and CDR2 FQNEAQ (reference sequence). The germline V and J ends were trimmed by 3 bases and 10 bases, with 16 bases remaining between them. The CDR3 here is CASSLGAQGDQYF. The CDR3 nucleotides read TGTGCCAGCAGCTTGGGCGCCCAAGGCGACCAGTACTTC.

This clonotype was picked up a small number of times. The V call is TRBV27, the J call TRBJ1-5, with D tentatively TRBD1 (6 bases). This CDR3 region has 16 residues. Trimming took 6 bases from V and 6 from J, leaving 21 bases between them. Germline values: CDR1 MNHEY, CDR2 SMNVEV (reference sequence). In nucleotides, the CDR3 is TGTGCCAGCAGCTCAAACTCGGGACATAAAGGTCAGCCCCAGCATTTT. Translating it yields CASSSNSGHKGQPQHF.

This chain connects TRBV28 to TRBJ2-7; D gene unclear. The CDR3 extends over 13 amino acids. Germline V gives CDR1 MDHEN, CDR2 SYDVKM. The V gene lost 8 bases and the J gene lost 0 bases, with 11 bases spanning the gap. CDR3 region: CASDRRNSYEQYF. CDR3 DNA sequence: TGTGCCAGCGATAGACGGAACTCCTACGAGCAGTACTTC.

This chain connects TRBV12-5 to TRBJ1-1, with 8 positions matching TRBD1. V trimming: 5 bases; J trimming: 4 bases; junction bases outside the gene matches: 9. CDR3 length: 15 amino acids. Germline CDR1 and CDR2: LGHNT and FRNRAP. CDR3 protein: CASGQPGGAGTEAFF. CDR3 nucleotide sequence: TGTGCTAGTGGTCAGCCAGGGGGCGCAGGCACTGAAGCTTTCTTT.

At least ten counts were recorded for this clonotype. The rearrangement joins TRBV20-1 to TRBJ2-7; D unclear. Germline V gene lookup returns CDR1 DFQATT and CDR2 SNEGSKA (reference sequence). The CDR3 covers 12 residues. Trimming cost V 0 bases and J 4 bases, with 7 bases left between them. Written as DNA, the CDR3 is TGCAGTGCTAGAGAGGCAGTTTACGAGCAGTACTTC. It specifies CSAREAVYEQYF.

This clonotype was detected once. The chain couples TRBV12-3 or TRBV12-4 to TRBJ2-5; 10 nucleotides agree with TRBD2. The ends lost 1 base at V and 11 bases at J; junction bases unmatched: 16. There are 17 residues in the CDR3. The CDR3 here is CASSLVLAGDFWHEQYF. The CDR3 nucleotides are TGTGCCAGCAGTTTAGTCCTAGCGGGAGATTTTTGGCATGAGCAGTACTTC.

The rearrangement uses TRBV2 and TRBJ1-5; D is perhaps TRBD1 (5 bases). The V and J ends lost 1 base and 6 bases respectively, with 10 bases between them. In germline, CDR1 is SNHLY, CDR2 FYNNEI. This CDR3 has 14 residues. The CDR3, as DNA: TGTGCCAGCAGTGAAGAAGGGGAGGGTCAGCCCCAGCATTTT. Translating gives CASSEEGEGQPQHF.

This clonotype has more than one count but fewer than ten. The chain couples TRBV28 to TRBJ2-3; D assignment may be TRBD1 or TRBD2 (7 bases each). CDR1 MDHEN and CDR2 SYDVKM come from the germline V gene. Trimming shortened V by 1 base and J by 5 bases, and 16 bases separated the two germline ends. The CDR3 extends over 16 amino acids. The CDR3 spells CASSLSRGGDRDTQYF. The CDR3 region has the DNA TGTGCCAGCAGTTTATCCAGGGGGGGAGACAGAGATACGCAGTATTTT. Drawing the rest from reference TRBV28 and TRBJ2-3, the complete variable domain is DVKVTQSSRYLVKRTGEKVFLECVQDMDHENMFWYRQDPGLGLRLIYFSYDVKMKEKGDIPEGYSVSREKKERFSLILESASTNQTSMYLCASSLSRGGDRDTQYFGPGTRLTVL.

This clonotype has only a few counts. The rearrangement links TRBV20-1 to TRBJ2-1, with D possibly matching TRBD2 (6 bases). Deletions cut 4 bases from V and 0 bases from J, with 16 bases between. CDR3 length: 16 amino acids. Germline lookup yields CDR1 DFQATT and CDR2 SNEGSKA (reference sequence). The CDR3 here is CSAILASPDSYNEQFF. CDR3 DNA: TGCAGTGCTATACTAGCAAGTCCTGACTCCTACAATGAGCAGTTCTTC.

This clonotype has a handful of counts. CDR3 region: CASSPGGQGAITDTQYF. CDR3 coding DNA: TGCGCCAGCAGTCCCGGCGGGCAGGGGGCAATCACAGATACGCAGTATTTT. The V and J genes are TRBV10-1 and TRBJ2-3; 8 nucleotides align to TRBD1. Germline values: CDR1 WNHNN, CDR2 SYGVQD (reference sequence). V shed 5 bases and J 2 bases; nucleotides not matched to a gene: 12. The CDR3 totals 17 residues.

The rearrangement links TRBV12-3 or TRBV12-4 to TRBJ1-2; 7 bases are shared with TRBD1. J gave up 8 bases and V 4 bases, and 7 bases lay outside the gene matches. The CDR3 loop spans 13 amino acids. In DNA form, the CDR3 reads TGTGCCAGCAGTTCCCAGACAGGGCTCGGCTACACCTTC. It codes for CASSSQTGLGYTF.

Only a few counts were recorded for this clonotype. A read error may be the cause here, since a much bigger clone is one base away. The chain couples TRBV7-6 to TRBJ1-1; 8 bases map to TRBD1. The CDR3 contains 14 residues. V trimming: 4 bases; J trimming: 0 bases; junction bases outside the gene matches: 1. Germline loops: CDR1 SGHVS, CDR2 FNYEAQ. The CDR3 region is CASSSQGVNTEAFF. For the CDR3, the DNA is TGTGCCAGCAGCTCACAGGGGGTGAACACTGAAGCTTTCTTT.

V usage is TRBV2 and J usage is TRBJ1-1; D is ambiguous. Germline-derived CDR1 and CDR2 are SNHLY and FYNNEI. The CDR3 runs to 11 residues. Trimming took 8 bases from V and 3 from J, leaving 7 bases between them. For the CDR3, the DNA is TGTGCCAGCCTTGAATACACTGAAGCTTTCTTT. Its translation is CASLEYTEAFF.

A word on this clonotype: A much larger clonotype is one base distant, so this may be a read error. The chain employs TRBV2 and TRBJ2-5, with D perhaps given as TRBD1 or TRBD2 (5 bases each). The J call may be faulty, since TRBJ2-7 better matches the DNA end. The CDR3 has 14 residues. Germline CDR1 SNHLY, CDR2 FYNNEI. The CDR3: CASSIPGTRDEQYF. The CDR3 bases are TGTGCCAGCAGTATCCCCGGGACCAGAGACGAGCAGTACTTC.

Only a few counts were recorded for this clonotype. The DNA of the CDR3 is TGCAGTGCTAGAGATCGGGTGGTCTATGGCTACACCTTC. It yields the protein CSARDRVVYGYTF. The chain combines TRBV20-1 with TRBJ1-2; D gene unclear. V lost 0 bases and J 4 bases, leaving 9 bases between the germline ends. Germline CDR1 is DFQATT and CDR2 is SNEGSKA (reference sequence). CDR3 size: 13 residues.

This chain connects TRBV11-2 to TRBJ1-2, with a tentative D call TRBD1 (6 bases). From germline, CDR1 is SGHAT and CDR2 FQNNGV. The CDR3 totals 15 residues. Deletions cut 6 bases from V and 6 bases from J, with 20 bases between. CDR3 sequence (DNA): TGTGCCAGCAGTTCCCTCCGGGACACGGGAGATGGCTACACCTTC. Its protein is CASSSLRDTGDGYTF.

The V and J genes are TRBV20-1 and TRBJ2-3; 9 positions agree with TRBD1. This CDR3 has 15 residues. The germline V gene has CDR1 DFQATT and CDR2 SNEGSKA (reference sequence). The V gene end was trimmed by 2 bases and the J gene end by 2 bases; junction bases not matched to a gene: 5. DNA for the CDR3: TGCAGTGCTAGATGGACAGGGGCCTACACAGATACGCAGTATTTT. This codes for CSARWTGAYTDTQYF.

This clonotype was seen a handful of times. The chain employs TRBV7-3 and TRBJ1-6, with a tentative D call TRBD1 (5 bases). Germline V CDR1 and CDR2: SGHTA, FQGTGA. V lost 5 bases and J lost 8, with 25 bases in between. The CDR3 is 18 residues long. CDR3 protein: CASSPIIGAAPKDSPLHF. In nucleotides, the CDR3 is TGTGCCAGCAGCCCTATAATCGGGGCAGCCCCTAAAGATTCACCCCTCCACTTT.

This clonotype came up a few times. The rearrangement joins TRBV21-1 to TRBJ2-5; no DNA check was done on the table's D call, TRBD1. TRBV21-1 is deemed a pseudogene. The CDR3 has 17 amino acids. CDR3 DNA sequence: TGTGCCAGCAGCAAAGACGCTGGGGCAGAACCTCAAGAGACCCAGTACTTC. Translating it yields CASSKDAGAEPQETQYF.

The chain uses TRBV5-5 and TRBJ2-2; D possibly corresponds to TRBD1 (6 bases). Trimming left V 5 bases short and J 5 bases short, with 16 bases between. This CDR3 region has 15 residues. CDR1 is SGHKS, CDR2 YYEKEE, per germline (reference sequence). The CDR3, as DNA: TGTGCCAGCAGGACCCGGGACACCACAACCGGGGAGCTGTTTTTT. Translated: CASRTRDTTTGELFF.

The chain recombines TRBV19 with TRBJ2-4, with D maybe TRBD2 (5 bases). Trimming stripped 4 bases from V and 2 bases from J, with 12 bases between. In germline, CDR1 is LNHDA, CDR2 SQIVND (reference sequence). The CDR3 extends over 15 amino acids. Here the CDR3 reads CASSKSGSTKNIQYF. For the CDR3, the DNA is TGTGCCAGTAGTAAATCGGGATCGACCAAAAACATTCAGTACTTC. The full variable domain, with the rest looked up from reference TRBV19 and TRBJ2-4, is DGGITQSPKYLFRKEGQNVTLSCEQNLNHDAMYWYRQDPGQGLRLIYYSQIVNDFQKGDIAEGYSVSREKKESFPLTVTSAQKNPTAFYLCASSKSGSTKNIQYFGAGTRLSVL.

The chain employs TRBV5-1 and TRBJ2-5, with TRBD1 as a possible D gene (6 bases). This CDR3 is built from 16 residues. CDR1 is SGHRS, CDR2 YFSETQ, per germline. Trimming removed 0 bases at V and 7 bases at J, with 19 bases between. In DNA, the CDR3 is TGCGCCAGCAGCTTGGGGGGGCAGGGCCCGAAAAGGACCCAGTACTTC. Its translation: CASSLGGQGPKRTQYF.

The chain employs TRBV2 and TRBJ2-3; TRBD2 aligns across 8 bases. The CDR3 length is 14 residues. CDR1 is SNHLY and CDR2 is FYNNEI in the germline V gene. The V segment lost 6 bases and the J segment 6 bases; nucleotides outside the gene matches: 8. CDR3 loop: CASSGGVASDTQYF. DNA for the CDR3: TGTGCCAGCAGCGGGGGGGTGGCTTCGGATACGCAGTATTTT.

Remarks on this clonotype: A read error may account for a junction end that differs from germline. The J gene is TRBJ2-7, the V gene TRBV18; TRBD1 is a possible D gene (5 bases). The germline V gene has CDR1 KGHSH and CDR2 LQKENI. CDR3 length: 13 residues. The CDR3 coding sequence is TGTGCCAACTCACCACCTGACAGCTACGAGCAGTACTTC. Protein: CANSPPDSYEQYF.